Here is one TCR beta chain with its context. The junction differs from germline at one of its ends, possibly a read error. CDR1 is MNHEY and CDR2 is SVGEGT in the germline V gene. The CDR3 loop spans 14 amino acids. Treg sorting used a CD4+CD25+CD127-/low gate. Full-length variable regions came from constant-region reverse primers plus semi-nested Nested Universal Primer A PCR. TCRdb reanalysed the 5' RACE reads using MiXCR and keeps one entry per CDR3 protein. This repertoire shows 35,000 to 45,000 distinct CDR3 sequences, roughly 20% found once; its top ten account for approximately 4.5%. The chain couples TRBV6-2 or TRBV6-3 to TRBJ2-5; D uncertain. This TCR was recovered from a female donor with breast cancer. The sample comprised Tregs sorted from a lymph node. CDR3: CASSSRRSQEAQYF. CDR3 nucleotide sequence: TGTGCCAGCAGTTCCAGACGGTCCCAAGAGGCCCAGTACTTC.